The 3 T cell receptor beta chains presented below share a single source sample, sequenced in a study of T cells in Graves' hyperthyroidism and ophthalmopathy. RNA transcripts were the template for amplifying TCR beta CDR3 regions. The HTBI primer set served for first-round RT-PCR of the TCR CDR3. TCRdb ran MiXCR on the multiplex PCR reads and lists one entry per CDR3 protein. The sample has 300,000 to 400,000 distinct CDR3 sequences, roughly 23% seen once. Sample: blood. All receptors come from a woman in her forties or fifties with Graves' hyperthyroidism.

The chain uses TRBV4-1 and TRBJ2-4, with 14 positions matching TRBD2. There are 19 residues in the CDR3. Germline CDR1 reads MGHRA; CDR2 reads YSYEKL. The trim removed 0 bases at V and 1 base at J, leaving 5 bases unmatched. The CDR3 sequence: CASSQDGTSGGQAKNIQYF. Here the CDR3 DNA reads TGCGCCAGCAGCCAAGATGGGACTAGCGGGGGTCAGGCCAAAAACATTCAGTACTTC.

In its sample, this clonotype was seen many times. The chain uses TRBV10-3 and TRBJ1-6; D perhaps matches TRBD1 (5 bases). Germline V gives CDR1 ENHRY, CDR2 SYGVKD. V lost 0 bases and J lost 7, with 10 bases in between. CDR3 length: 15 residues. The CDR3, as DNA: TGTGCCATCAGTGAGTCGGAAGGGGTCAATTCACCCCTCCACTTT. Translation gives CAISESEGVNSPLHF.

This clonotype appeared many times. The CDR3 sequence is CSVREGGYTF. In DNA, the CDR3 is TGCAGCGTTCGTGAGGGTGGCTACACCTTC. J is TRBJ1-2 and V is TRBV29-1; D call uncertain. This CDR3 is 10 amino acids long. Germline lookup yields CDR1 SQVTM and CDR2 ANQGSEA. Trimming left V 5 bases short and J 7 bases short, with 8 bases between.